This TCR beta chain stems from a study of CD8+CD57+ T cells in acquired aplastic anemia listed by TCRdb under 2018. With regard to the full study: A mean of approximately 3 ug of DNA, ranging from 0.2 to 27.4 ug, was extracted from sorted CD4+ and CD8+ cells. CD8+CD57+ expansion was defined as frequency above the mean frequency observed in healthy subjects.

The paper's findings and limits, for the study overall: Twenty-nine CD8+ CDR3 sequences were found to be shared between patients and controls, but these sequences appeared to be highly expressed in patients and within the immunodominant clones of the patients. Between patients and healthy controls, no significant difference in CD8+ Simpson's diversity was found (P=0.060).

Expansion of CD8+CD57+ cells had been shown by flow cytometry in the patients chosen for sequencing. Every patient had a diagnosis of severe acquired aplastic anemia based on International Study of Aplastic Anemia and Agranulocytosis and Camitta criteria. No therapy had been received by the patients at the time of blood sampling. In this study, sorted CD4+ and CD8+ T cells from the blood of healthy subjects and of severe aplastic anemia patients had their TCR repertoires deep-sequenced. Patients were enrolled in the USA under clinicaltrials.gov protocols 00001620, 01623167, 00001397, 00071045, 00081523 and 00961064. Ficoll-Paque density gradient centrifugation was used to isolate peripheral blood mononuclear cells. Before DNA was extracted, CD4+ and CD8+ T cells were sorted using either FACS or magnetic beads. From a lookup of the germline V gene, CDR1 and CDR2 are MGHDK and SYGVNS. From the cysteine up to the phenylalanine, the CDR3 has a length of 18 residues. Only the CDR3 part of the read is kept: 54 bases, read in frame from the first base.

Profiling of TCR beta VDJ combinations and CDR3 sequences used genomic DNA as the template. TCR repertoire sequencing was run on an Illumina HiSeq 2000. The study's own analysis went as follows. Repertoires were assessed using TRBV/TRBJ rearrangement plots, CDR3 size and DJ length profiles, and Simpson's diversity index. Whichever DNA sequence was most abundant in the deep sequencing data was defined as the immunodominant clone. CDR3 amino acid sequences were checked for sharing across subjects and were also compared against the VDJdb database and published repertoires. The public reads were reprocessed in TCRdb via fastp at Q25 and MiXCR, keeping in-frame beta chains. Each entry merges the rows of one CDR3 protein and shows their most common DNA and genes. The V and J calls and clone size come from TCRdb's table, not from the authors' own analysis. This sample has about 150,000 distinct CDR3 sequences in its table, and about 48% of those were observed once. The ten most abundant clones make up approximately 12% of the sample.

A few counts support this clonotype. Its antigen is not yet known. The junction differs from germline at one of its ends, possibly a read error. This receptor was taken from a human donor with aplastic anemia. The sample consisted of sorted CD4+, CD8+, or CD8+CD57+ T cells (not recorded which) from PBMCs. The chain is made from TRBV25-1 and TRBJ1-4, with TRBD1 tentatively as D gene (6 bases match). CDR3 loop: CASSDSGTLLTTDEKLFF. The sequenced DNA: TGTGCCAGCAGTGATTCCGGGACACTCCTTACAACTGATGAAAAACTGTTTTTT.